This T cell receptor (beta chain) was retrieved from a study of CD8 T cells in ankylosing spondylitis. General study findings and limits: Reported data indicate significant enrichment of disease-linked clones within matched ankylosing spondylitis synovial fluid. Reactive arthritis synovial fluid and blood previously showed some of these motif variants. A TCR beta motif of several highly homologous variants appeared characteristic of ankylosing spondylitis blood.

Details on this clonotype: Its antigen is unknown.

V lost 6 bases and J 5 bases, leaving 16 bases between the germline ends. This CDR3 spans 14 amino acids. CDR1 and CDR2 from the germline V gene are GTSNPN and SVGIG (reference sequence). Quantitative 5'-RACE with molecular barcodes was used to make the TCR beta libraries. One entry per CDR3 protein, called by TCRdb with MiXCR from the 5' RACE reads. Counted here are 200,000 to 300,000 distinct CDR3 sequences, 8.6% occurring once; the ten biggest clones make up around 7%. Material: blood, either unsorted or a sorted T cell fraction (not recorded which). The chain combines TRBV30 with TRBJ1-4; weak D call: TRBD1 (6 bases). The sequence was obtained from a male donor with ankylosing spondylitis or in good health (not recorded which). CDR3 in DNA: TGTGCCTGTTCGAACAACAGGGTAAATGAAAAACTGTTTTTT. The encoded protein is CACSNNRVNEKLFF.